This T cell receptor (beta chain) stems from a study of cytomegalovirus exposure and HLA in healthy donors. The PCR was carried out with 60 Vbeta primers and 13 Jbeta primers. Profiled with immunoSEQ multiplex PCR; TCRdb holds only in-frame clones, not every one. The sample yields 110,000 to 150,000 clones, approximately 80% seen once. With 5 bases clipped from V and 3 bases from J, the junction kept 6 bases outside the gene matches. CDR1 and CDR2 (germline): SEHNR, FQNEAQ (reference sequence). The CDR3 covers 15 residues. Details on this clone: Its antigen is unknown.

Study-level findings and limits: Listed as cytomegalovirus-associated were 164 TCR beta chains.

This clonotype was sampled from a woman aged 40 to 50 in good health and CMV-seronegative. Sequencing was done on a sample of PBMCs. This rearrangement joins TRBV7-9 to TRBJ1-4; 7 bases are a match to TRBD1. As DNA, the CDR3 is TGTGCCAGCAGCGTAACGACAGGGTCTAATGAAAAACTGTTTTTT. It yields the protein CASSVTTGSNEKLFF.